This T cell receptor (beta chain) was obtained from a study of T cell changes during pregnancy in multiple sclerosis. This CDR3 has 17 residues. Germline assignment: CDR1 SGDLS and CDR2 YYNGEE. Trimming removed 0 bases from V and 2 bases from J; junction bases left unmatched: 7. Assay: immunoSEQ multiplex PCR; the TCRdb copy retains only in-frame clones and omits some. The sample lists about 70,000 clones; 90% to 95% were seen once. This chain joins TRBV9 and TRBJ2-3, with 9 bases fitting TRBD2. This TCR derives from a female donor in good health, enrolled as a control in a pregnancy study. The sequencing here drew on peripheral blood, taken in the second trimester of pregnancy. For the CDR3, the DNA is TGTGCCAGCAGCGTAGCTACGCGGGGGGGCTTCACAGATACGCAGTATTTT. Protein product: CASSVATRGGFTDTQYF.